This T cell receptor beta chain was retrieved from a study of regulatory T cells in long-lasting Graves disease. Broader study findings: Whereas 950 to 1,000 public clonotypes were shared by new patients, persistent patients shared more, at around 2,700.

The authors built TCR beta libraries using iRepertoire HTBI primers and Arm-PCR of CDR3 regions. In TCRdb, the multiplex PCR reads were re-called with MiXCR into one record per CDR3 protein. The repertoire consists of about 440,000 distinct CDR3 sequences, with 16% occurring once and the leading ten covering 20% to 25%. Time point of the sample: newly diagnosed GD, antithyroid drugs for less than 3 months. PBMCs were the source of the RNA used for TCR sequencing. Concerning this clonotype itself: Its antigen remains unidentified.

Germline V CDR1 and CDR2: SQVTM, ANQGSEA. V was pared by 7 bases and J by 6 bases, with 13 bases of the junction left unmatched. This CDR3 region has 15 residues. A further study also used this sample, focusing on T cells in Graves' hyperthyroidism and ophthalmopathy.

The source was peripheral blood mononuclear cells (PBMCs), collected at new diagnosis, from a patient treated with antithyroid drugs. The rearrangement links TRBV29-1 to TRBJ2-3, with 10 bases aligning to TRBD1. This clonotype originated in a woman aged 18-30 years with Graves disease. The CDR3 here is CSAEDRDRGRDTQYF. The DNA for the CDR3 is TGCAGCGCCGAGGACCGGGACAGGGGTCGGGATACGCAGTATTTT.